The 12 T cell receptor beta chains given below trace back to one sample, sequenced in a study of blood T cell repertoires in COVID-19. The method was immunoSEQ multiplex PCR; TCRdb's version includes in-frame clones alone and lacks a portion of them. The sample includes about 230,000 clones, around 84% seen only once; the top ten take around 10%. Source material: peripheral blood. The receptors come from a middle-aged man with COVID-19, enrolled during active disease.

This clone was observed at least ten times. V is TRBV7-9 and J is TRBJ1-2; TRBD1 matches at 11 bases. CDR3 length equals 14 residues. Germline V CDR1 and CDR2: SEHNR, FQNEAQ (reference sequence). Trimming cost V 7 bases and J 4 bases; bases outside gene matches: 5. CDR3 nucleotide sequence: TGTGCCAGCACCACAGGACAGGGGGCCTATGGCTACACCTTC. It specifies CASTTGQGAYGYTF.

J is TRBJ1-2 and V is TRBV19; 10 bases fit TRBD1. Looked up from germline, CDR1 is LNHDA and CDR2 is SQIVND (reference sequence). The CDR3 has 16 residues. V was pared by 4 bases and J by 5 bases, with 10 bases of the junction left unmatched. The CDR3 region is CASSNPGQGTPYGYTF. The CDR3 DNA sequence: TGTGCCAGTAGTAACCCGGGACAGGGGACCCCTTATGGCTACACCTTC.

This clone was recorded a few times. The chain recombines TRBV2 with TRBJ1-5, with D possibly being TRBD1 (6 bases). V was shortened by 8 bases and J by 1 base, with 15 bases between the two germline ends. CDR3 length equals 15 residues. Germline V gene sequence: CDR1 SNHLY, CDR2 FYNNEI. CDR3 nucleotides: TGTGCCAGCGGGGCAGGGGCGGCGAGCAATCAGCCCCAGCATTTT. It encodes CASGAGAASNQPQHF.

V and J are TRBV5-5 and TRBJ1-5; D unresolved. Trimming took off 4 bases at V and 0 bases at J, with 11 bases between the two ends. CDR1 and CDR2 from the germline V gene are SGHKS and YYEKEE (reference sequence). The CDR3 has 15 residues. This CDR3 reads CASSSGWYSNQPQHF. Written as DNA, the CDR3 is TGTGCCAGCAGCAGCGGGTGGTATAGCAATCAGCCCCAGCATTTT.

The V gene is TRBV2, the J gene TRBJ1-1; TRBD1 is a possible D gene (5 bases). CDR3 length: 15 residues. Trimming stripped 4 bases from V and 0 bases from J, with 12 bases between. The germline V gene has CDR1 SNHLY and CDR2 FYNNEI. CDR3 coding DNA: TGTGCCAGCAGTGCGGAGGGACCCCTGAACACTGAAGCTTTCTTT. Translation: CASSAEGPLNTEAFF.

J is TRBJ1-4 and V is TRBV2; 8 bases line up with TRBD1. The germline CDR1 and CDR2 sequences are SNHLY and FYNNEI. The CDR3 runs 15 residues. V lost 2 bases to trimming and J lost 8 bases; unmatched junction nucleotides: 7. Here the CDR3 reads CASSEYRGFSEKLFF. The CDR3 nucleotides are TGTGCCAGCAGTGAATACAGGGGGTTCTCCGAAAAACTGTTTTTT.

The CDR3 spells CASNTGNTEAFF. The CDR3 nucleotides are TGTGCCAGCAACACAGGGAACACTGAAGCTTTCTTT. The rearrangement uses TRBV2 and TRBJ1-1, with a weak D call TRBD1 (5 bases). V was clipped by 7 bases and J by 1 base, with 7 bases between them. The CDR3 consists of 12 residues. Per the germline V gene, CDR1 is SNHLY and CDR2 is FYNNEI.

The V and J genes are TRBV18 and TRBJ1-5, with D unclear. Trimming stripped 1 base from V and 11 bases from J, with 12 bases between. This CDR3 is built from 13 residues. Germline V gene lookup returns CDR1 KGHSH and CDR2 LQKENI. The DNA of the CDR3 is TGTGCCAGCTCACCACTACAGTCTTCGGCCCAGCATTTT. Encoded protein: CASSPLQSSAQHF.

This chain links TRBV9 with TRBJ1-2; no definite D call. This CDR3 spans 14 amino acids. V lost 4 bases, J lost 5 bases, and 15 bases lay in between. The germline CDR1 and CDR2 sequences are SGDLS and YYNGEE. The CDR3 DNA follows: TGTGCCAGCAGCAGCGGGGAGACCCCTTATGGCTACACCTTC. Protein sequence: CASSSGETPYGYTF.

The J gene is TRBJ2-1, the V gene TRBV12-3 or TRBV12-4, with unresolved D. The CDR3 consists of 12 residues. V was pared by 6 bases and J by 10 bases, with 13 bases between. Here the CDR3 DNA reads TGTGCCAGCAGCCCCGAGGTGGCGGAGCAGTTCTTC. Protein product: CASSPEVAEQFF.

CDR3 nucleotide sequence: TGTGCCAGCAGTTTATCGCGGACAGGGCGGGAGACCCAGTACTTC. Protein sequence: CASSLSRTGRETQYF. This chain uses TRBV27 with TRBJ2-5, with 8 bases lining up with TRBD1. Germline assignment: CDR1 MNHEY and CDR2 SMNVEV (reference sequence). This CDR3 contains 15 residues. V lost 0 bases and J lost 5; bases outside the gene matches: 5.

Here the CDR3 DNA reads TGTGCCACTCTTACGTGGGGCAACACTGAAGCTTTCTTT. Translation gives CATLTWGNTEAFF. The chain has TRBV6-5 and TRBJ1-1, with a possible D match to TRBD1 (5 bases). The length of the CDR3 is 13 residues. Looked up from germline, CDR1 is MNHEY and CDR2 is SVGAGI. V lost 10 bases and J lost 2, with 14 bases in between.